A selection of T cell receptor beta chains follows, all from one sample in a study of shared clonotypes between healthy human individuals. TCRdb's copy holds only in-frame clones and misses some; the assay was immunoSEQ multiplex PCR. The repertoire has over 700,000 clones, roughly 72% of them found once; the top ten carry approximately 1.8%. The sample comprised memory CD4+ T cells sorted from blood. The receptors were sampled from a woman in her 30s in good health. CDR3s include the opening cysteine and the closing phenylalanine or tryptophan. Fields, in order: D gene, clone size, V gene, J gene, CDR3 DNA, CDR3 protein. A D gene is named only where the DNA matches it firmly. Clone size is not always given. Where it is, it says once, few, many or a class for expanded clones.

D: NA
size: many
V: TRBV19
J: TRBJ2-1
DNA: TGTGCCAGTAGTACTAGCAGTGCGAACAATGAGCAGTTCTTC
CDR3: CASSTSSANNEQFF

D: TRBD1
size: NA
V: TRBV18
J: TRBJ2-7
DNA: TGTGCCAGCTCACCGGCCACAGGGGTATACGAGCAGTACTTC
CDR3: CASSPATGVYEQYF

D: NA
size: once
V: TRBV7-8
J: TRBJ2-7
DNA: TGTGCCAGCAGCACAACGACTCACTACGAGCAGTACTTC
CDR3: CASSTTTHYEQYF

D: NA
size: NA
V: TRBV2
J: TRBJ2-3
DNA: TGTGCCAGCAGTGAAGCTCGGCAGGGCGAGCAGTATTTT
CDR3: CASSEARQGEQYF

D: NA
size: NA
V: TRBV28
J: TRBJ2-2
DNA: TGTGCCAGCAGTTTGGGTGGCGGACCCCTGACCGGGGAGCTGTTTTTT
CDR3: CASSLGGGPLTGELFF

D: NA
size: NA
V: TRBV19
J: TRBJ2-5
DNA: TGTGCCAGTAGTATAGGTTCGACAGGCCGGCGGTGGCAAGAGACCCAGTACTTC
CDR3: CASSIGSTGRRWQETQYF

D: TRBD2
size: NA
V: TRBV27
J: TRBJ2-1
DNA: TGTGCCAGCGCAAGCGGGAGGGCCGCGGGTGAGCAGTTCTTC
CDR3: CASASGRAAGEQFF

D: NA
size: NA
V: TRBV5-8
J: TRBJ2-2
DNA: TGTGCCAGCAGCTTGAACGGGAACACCGGGGAGCTGTTTTTT
CDR3: CASSLNGNTGELFF

D: TRBD1
size: NA
V: TRBV11-2
J: TRBJ2-6
DNA: TGTGCCAGCAGCTTAGCGGGACAGGGGTATCCTGGGGCCAACGTCCTGACTTTC
CDR3: CASSLAGQGYPGANVLTF

D: NA
size: NA
V: TRBV7-2
J: TRBJ2-7
DNA: TGTGCCAGCAGCCGCCCGGACGCAGCCTACGAGCAGTACTTC
CDR3: CASSRPDAAYEQYF

D: TRBD2
size: NA
V: TRBV6-5
J: TRBJ2-7
DNA: TGTGCCAGCAGTCCAAGTAGCGGGAGCTCCTACGAGCAGTACTTC
CDR3: CASSPSSGSSYEQYF

D: TRBD2
size: NA
V: TRBV7-9
J: TRBJ2-3
DNA: TGTGCCAGCAGCTCGATTCCGGGACTAGCATTAGGTACGCAGTATTTT
CDR3: CASSSIPGLALGTQYF

D: NA
size: NA
V: TRBV6-4
J: TRBJ2-1
DNA: TGTGCCAGCAGTGACGTCCTTAGGAAGTCCTACAATGAGCAGTTCTTC
CDR3: CASSDVLRKSYNEQFF

D: NA
size: NA
V: TRBV5-1
J: TRBJ2-7
DNA: TGCGCCAGCAGCTGGGATGGGGGGACAGCAGAAAGGTGCTTC
CDR3: CASSWDGGTAERCF

D: TRBD2
size: NA
V: TRBV10-3
J: TRBJ2-7
DNA: TGTGCCATCAGAGGGGCCGGGGGGTCCCTCTACGAGCAGTACTTC
CDR3: CAIRGAGGSLYEQYF

D: TRBD2
size: NA
V: TRBV2
J: TRBJ2-2
DNA: TGTGCCAGCAAAGAGCGGGAGGGCGCCGGGGAGCTGTTTTTT
CDR3: CASKEREGAGELFF

D: NA
size: NA
V: TRBV5-1
J: TRBJ2-3
DNA: TGCGCCAGCAGCTTGTTAGAGGGAGTCCCAGATACGCAGTATTTT
CDR3: CASSLLEGVPDTQYF

D: TRBD1
size: NA
V: TRBV10-3
J: TRBJ2-1
DNA: TGTGCCATCAGCCGCCGCCAGGGGGCGCGTAGCGGTAACAATGAGCAGTTCTTC
CDR3: CAISRRQGARSGNNEQFF

D: TRBD2
size: NA
V: TRBV10-1
J: TRBJ2-3
DNA: TGCGCCAGCAGTGAGGTTGGAGCGGGAGTATCGGATACGCAGTATTTT
CDR3: CASSEVGAGVSDTQYF

D: NA
size: NA
V: TRBV18
J: TRBJ2-1
DNA: TGTGCCAGCTCACCACCGAGGCCGAACAATGAGCAGTTCTTC
CDR3: CASSPPRPNNEQFF

D: NA
size: NA
V: TRBV6-1
J: TRBJ1-1
DNA: TGTGCCAGCACCGGTAGCTTTGAAGCTTTCTTT
CDR3: CASTGSFEAFF

D: NA
size: NA
V: TRBV28
J: TRBJ2-7
DNA: TGTGCCAGCAGGGGTACCGGGGCCGGGGATGGGTCGGCGCACTTC
CDR3: CASRGTGAGDGSAHF

D: NA
size: few
V: TRBV28
J: TRBJ2-3
DNA: TGTGCCAGCAGTTCCGATCGAAGGCCCTTACCTCGCACAGATACGCAGTATTTT
CDR3: CASSSDRRPLPRTDTQYF

D: TRBD2
size: NA
V: TRBV6-5
J: TRBJ2-1
DNA: TGTGCCAGCAGTCCGACTAGCGGGAGACGCAATGAGCAGTTCTTC
CDR3: CASSPTSGRRNEQFF

D: NA
size: NA
V: TRBV5-1
J: TRBJ1-1
DNA: TGCGCCAGCAGCCCCCAAGGGACACTGAACACTGAAGCTTTCTTT
CDR3: CASSPQGTLNTEAFF

D: TRBD1
size: NA
V: TRBV5-6
J: TRBJ2-7
DNA: TGTGCCAGTACGGGACAGCGCCCTCCCTACGAGCAGTACTTC
CDR3: CASTGQRPPYEQYF

D: NA
size: NA
V: TRBV5-8
J: TRBJ2-7
DNA: TGTGCCAGCAGCTTGGCGCAGGGGCGCGCCCACGAGCAGTACTTC
CDR3: CASSLAQGRAHEQYF

D: NA
size: NA
V: TRBV29-1
J: TRBJ2-1
DNA: TGCAGCTCCCGGGACCCCGGGTCCTACAATGAGCAGTTCTTC
CDR3: CSSRDPGSYNEQFF

D: NA
size: NA
V: TRBV4-1
J: TRBJ1-1
DNA: TGCGCCAGCAGCCATTCCACCCCCCCGGGAAACACTGAAGCTTTCTTT
CDR3: CASSHSTPPGNTEAFF

D: NA
size: few
V: TRBV19
J: TRBJ1-3
DNA: TGTGCCAGCGGAGGGTACGTGGGATACACCATATATTTT
CDR3: CASGGYVGYTIYF

D: NA
size: NA
V: TRBV15
J: TRBJ1-2
DNA: TGTGCCACCAGCAGAGATGTGGGCAATGGCTACACCTTC
CDR3: CATSRDVGNGYTF

D: TRBD2
size: NA
V: TRBV6-6
J: TRBJ2-3
DNA: TGTGCCAGCAGGCCAACTAGCGGGAGGGCAACAGATACGCAGTATTTT
CDR3: CASRPTSGRATDTQYF

D: NA
size: few
V: TRBV30
J: TRBJ2-7
DNA: TGTGCCTGGAGGGAGGGCATGGGCTACGAGCAGTACTTC
CDR3: CAWREGMGYEQYF

D: TRBD1
size: NA
V: TRBV6-5
J: TRBJ2-7
DNA: TGTGCCAGCAGTTACGCTCCGGGACAGGGGGCTGGCGAGCAGTACTTC
CDR3: CASSYAPGQGAGEQYF

D: TRBD1
size: NA
V: TRBV7-6
J: TRBJ2-7
DNA: TGTGCCAGCAGCTCAGGGGGCACTGTCTCCGAGCAGTACTTC
CDR3: CASSSGGTVSEQYF

D: TRBD2
size: NA
V: TRBV19
J: TRBJ2-7
DNA: TGTGCCAGTAGTAAACTGGGGACTAGCTTGGTCGCCGAGCAGTACTTC
CDR3: CASSKLGTSLVAEQYF

D: NA
size: NA
V: TRBV4-1
J: TRBJ2-7
DNA: TGCGCCAGCAGCCAAGTGGGGGGTCTTTCCAACTACGAGCAGTACTTC
CDR3: CASSQVGGLSNYEQYF

D: NA
size: NA
V: TRBV18
J: TRBJ2-7
DNA: TGTGCCAGCTCCCGCGGTTTGGGTCTGGGGGGCGAGCAGTACTTC
CDR3: CASSRGLGLGGEQYF

D: NA
size: NA
V: TRBV7-3
J: TRBJ1-1
DNA: TGTGCCAGCAGCTACGCCGGGACGGGGGCCACTGAAGCTTTCTTT
CDR3: CASSYAGTGATEAFF

D: TRBD1
size: NA
V: TRBV28
J: TRBJ2-7
DNA: TGTGCCAGCAGTCGTACCGGGACAGGGGTATTCGAGCAGTACTTC
CDR3: CASSRTGTGVFEQYF

D: TRBD2
size: NA
V: TRBV9
J: TRBJ2-4
DNA: TGTGCCAGCAGCACCAGCGGCCTAGCGGGTGTAAACATTCAGTACTTC
CDR3: CASSTSGLAGVNIQYF

D: NA
size: few
V: TRBV5-6
J: TRBJ2-5
DNA: TGTGCCAGCAGCTTGCGTGGAAAGGGAGAGACCCAGTACTTC
CDR3: CASSLRGKGETQYF

D: TRBD1
size: NA
V: TRBV10-1
J: TRBJ2-7
DNA: TGCGCCAGCAGTGTTCAGACAGGGGGGCGCGAGCAGTACTTC
CDR3: CASSVQTGGREQYF

D: NA
size: NA
V: TRBV11-2
J: TRBJ1-5
DNA: TGTGCCAGCAGCTTAGCAAGCAATCAGCCCCAGCATTTT
CDR3: CASSLASNQPQHF

D: TRBD1
size: NA
V: TRBV11-2
J: TRBJ2-6
DNA: TGTGCCAGCAGCTTAGGTCCCAGGGGGTCTGGGGCCAACGTCCTGACTTTC
CDR3: CASSLGPRGSGANVLTF

D: TRBD1
size: NA
V: TRBV19
J: TRBJ2-1
DNA: TGTGCCAGTACGATGGGACAGATCTACAATGAGCAGTTCTTC
CDR3: CASTMGQIYNEQFF

D: NA
size: few
V: TRBV11-2
J: TRBJ1-1
DNA: TGTGCCAGCAGCTTAGATGGGAGTGAAGCTTTCTTT
CDR3: CASSLDGSEAFF

D: NA
size: NA
V: TRBV6-5
J: TRBJ2-2
DNA: TGTGCCAGCAGGCCTTCGGCAGGGGTCACCGGGGAGCTGTTTTTT
CDR3: CASRPSAGVTGELFF

D: TRBD1
size: NA
V: TRBV4-2
J: TRBJ1-1
DNA: TGTGCCAGCAGCCCGGACAACAGGGGGCTTAGGGACACTGAAGCTTTCTTT
CDR3: CASSPDNRGLRDTEAFF

D: TRBD1
size: once
V: TRBV6-1
J: TRBJ2-7
DNA: TGTGCCAGCAGTGCGGGACAGGGCGGCGACTACTACGAGCAGTACTTC
CDR3: CASSAGQGGDYYEQYF

D: NA
size: NA
V: TRBV27
J: TRBJ2-3
DNA: TGTGCCAGCAGTTTAAATTTCAGAACAGATACGCAGTATTTT
CDR3: CASSLNFRTDTQYF

D: NA
size: once
V: TRBV19
J: TRBJ2-5
DNA: TGTGCCACCCCTCTGGTAGTACTTCAAGAGACCCAGTACTTC
CDR3: CATPLVVLQETQYF

D: TRBD2
size: NA
V: TRBV28
J: TRBJ2-2
DNA: TGTGCCAGCAGTTCTAGCGGGAGCTTTGCCGGGGAGCTGTTTTTT
CDR3: CASSSSGSFAGELFF

D: TRBD2
size: NA
V: TRBV29-1
J: TRBJ2-1
DNA: TGCAGCGGTCTAGCGGGAGGCAATGAGCAGTTCTTC
CDR3: CSGLAGGNEQFF

D: NA
size: NA
V: TRBV30
J: TRBJ1-6
DNA: TGTGCCTGGTCTCAGGACCATAATTCACCCCTCCACTTT
CDR3: CAWSQDHNSPLHF

D: TRBD1
size: NA
V: TRBV7-8
J: TRBJ1-2
DNA: TGTGCCAGCAGCGCACAGGGGCCCTATGGCTACACCTTC
CDR3: CASSAQGPYGYTF

D: NA
size: NA
V: TRBV28
J: TRBJ1-3
DNA: TGTGCCAGCACCTTAGGACCGGAGGCTGGAAACACCATATATTTT
CDR3: CASTLGPEAGNTIYF

D: TRBD1
size: once
V: TRBV6-6
J: TRBJ2-5
DNA: TGTGCCAGCAGTTACCAGGGACAGGCCCAAGAGACCCAGTACTTC
CDR3: CASSYQGQAQETQYF

D: TRBD1
size: few
V: TRBV6-6
J: TRBJ1-6
DNA: TGTGCCAGCACCCCCGGGACAGAGATTCACCCTCTCCACTTT
CDR3: CASTPGTEIHPLHF